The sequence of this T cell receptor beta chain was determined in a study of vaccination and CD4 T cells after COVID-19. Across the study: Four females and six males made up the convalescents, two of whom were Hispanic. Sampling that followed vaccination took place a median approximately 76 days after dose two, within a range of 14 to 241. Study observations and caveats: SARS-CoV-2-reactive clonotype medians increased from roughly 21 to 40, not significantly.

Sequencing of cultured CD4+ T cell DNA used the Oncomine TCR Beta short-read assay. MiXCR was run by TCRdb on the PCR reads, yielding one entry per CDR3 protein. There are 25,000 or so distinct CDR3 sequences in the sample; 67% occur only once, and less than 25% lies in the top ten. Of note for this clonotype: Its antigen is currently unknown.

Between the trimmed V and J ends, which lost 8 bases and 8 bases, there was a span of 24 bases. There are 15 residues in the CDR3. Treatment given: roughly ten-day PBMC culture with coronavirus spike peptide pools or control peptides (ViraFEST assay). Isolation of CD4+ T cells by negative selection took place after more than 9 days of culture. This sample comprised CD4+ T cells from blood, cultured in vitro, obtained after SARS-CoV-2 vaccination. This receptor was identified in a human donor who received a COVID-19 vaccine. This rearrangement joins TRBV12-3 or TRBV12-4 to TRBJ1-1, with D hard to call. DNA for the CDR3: TGTGCCAGCTATCCCTCAGGAGGTAGACGACGGGAAGCTTTCTTT. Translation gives CASYPSGGRRREAFF.